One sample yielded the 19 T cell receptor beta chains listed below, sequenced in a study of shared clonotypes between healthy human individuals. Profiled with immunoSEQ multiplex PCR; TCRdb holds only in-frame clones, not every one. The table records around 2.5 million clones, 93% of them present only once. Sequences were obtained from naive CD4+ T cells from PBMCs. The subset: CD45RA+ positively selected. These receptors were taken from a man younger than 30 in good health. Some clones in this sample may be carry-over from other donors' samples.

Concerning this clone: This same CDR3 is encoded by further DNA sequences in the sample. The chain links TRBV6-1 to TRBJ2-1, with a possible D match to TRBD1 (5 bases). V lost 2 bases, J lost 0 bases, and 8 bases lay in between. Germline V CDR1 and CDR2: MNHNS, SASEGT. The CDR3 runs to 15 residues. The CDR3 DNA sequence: TGTGCCAGCAGTGAAAGGGGAAACTCCTACAATGAGCAGTTCTTC. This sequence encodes CASSERGNSYNEQFF.

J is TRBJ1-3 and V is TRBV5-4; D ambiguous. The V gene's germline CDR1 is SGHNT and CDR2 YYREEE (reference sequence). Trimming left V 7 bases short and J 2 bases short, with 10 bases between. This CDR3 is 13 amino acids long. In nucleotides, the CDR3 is TGTGCCAGCCGGGCTGGAGCTGGAAACACCATATATTTT. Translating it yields CASRAGAGNTIYF. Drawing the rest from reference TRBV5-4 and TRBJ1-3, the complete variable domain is ETGVTQSPTHLIKTRGQQVTLRCSSQSGHNTVSWYQQALGQGPQFIFQYYREEENGRGNFPPRFSGLQFPNYSSELNVNALELDDSALYLCASRAGAGNTIYFGEGSWLTVV.

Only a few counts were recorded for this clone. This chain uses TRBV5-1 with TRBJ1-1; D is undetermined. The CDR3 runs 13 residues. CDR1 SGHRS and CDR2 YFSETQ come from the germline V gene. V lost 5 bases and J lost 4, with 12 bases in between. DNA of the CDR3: TGCGCCAGCAGTTCCGCGCCTCTCACTGAAGCTTTCTTT. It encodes CASSSAPLTEAFF.

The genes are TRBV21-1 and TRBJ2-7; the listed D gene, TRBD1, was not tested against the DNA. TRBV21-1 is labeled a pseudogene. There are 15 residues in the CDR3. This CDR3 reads CASSEPGQRAYEQYF. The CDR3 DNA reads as TGTGCCAGCAGCGAGCCGGGACAGAGAGCCTACGAGCAGTACTTC.

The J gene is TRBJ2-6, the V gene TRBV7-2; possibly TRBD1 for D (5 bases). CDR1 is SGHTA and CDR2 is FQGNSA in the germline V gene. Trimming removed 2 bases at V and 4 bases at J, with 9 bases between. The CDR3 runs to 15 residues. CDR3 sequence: CASSLHRQGANVLTF. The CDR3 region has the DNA TGTGCCAGCAGCTTACACAGGCAAGGGGCCAACGTCCTGACTTTC.

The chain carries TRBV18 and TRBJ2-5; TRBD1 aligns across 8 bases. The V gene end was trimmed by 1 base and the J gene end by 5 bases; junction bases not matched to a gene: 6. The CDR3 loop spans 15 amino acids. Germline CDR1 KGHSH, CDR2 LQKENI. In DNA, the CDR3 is TGTGCCAGCTCACCACGTCCAGGGGGCTACGAGACCCAGTACTTC. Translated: CASSPRPGGYETQYF.

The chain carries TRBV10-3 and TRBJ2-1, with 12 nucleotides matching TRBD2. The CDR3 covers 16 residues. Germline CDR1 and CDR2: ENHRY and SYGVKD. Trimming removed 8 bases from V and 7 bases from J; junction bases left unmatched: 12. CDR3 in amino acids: CAIARLAGEGRNEQFF. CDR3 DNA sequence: TGTGCCATCGCAAGACTAGCGGGAGAAGGTAGGAATGAGCAGTTCTTC.

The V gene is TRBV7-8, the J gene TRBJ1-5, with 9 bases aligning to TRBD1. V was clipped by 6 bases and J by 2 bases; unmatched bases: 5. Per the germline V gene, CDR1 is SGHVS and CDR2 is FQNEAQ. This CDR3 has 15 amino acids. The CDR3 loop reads CASRQGQGGNQPQHF. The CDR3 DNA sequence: TGTGCCAGCAGACAGGGACAGGGTGGCAATCAGCCCCAGCATTTT.

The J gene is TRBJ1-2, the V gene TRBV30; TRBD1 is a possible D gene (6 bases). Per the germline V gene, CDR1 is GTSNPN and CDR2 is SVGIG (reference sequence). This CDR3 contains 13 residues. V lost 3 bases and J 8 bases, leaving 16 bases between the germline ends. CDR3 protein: CAWRVPGARGYTF. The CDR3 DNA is TGTGCCTGGAGGGTCCCGGGGGCGAGAGGCTACACCTTC.

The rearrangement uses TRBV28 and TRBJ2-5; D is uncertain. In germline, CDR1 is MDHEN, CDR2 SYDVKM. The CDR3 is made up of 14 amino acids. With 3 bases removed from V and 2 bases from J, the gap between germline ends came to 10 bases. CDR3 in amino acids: CASSFRQLQETQYF. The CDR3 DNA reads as TGTGCCAGCAGTTTTCGGCAGCTTCAAGAGACCCAGTACTTC.

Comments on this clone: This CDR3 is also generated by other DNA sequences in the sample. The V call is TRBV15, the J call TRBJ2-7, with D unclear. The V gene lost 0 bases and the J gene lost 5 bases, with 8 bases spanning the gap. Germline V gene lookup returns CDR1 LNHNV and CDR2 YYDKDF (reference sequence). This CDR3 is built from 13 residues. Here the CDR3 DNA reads TGTGCCACCAGCAGAGATCTGGGCGACGAGCAGTACTTC. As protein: CATSRDLGDEQYF.

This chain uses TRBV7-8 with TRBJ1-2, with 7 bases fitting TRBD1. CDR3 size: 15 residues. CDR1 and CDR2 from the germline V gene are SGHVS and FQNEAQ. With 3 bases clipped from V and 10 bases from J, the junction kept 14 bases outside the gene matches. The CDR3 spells CASSFQGLGTVDYTF. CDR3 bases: TGTGCCAGCAGCTTCCAAGGGCTCGGGACAGTGGACTACACCTTC. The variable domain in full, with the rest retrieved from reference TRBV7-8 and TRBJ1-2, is GAGVSQSPRYKVAKRGQDVALRCDPISGHVSLFWYQQALGQGPEFLTYFQNEAQLDKSGLPSDRFFAERPEGSVSTLKIQRTQQEDSAVYLCASSFQGLGTVDYTFGSGTRLTVV.

The CDR3 DNA sequence: TGTGCCAGTAGTATGGTAGCTCTAGCGGGAGTGGGCACCGGGGAGCTGTTTTTT. Amino acid sequence: CASSMVALAGVGTGELFF. The chain couples TRBV19 to TRBJ2-2; TRBD2 matches 10 bases. The CDR3 is 18 amino acids. The germline V gene encodes CDR1 LNHDA and CDR2 SQIVND (reference sequence). The ends lost 3 bases at V and 4 bases at J; junction bases unmatched: 11.

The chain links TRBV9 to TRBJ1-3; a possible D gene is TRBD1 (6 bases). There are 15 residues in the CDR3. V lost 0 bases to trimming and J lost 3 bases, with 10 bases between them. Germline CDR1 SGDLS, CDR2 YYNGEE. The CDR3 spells CASSVGQAGGNTIYF. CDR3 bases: TGTGCCAGCAGCGTAGGACAGGCTGGTGGAAACACCATATATTTT.

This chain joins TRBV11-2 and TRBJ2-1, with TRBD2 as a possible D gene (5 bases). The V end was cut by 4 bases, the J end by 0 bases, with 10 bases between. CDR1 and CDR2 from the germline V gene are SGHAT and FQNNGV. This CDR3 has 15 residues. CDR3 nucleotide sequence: TGTGCCAGCAGCTCCTCTAGCAACTCCTACAATGAGCAGTTCTTC. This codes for CASSSSSNSYNEQFF.

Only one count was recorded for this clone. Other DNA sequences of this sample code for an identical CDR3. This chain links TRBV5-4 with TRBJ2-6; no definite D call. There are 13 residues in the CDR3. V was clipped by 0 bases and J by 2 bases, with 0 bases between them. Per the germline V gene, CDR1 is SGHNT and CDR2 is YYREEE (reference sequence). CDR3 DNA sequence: TGTGCCAGCAGCTTGGCTGGGGCCAACGTCCTGACTTTC. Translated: CASSLAGANVLTF.

CDR3 nucleotide sequence: TGTGCCAGCAGTTTAACCACGGACAGGGCCATTCAGTACTTC. Translated, it gives CASSLTTDRAIQYF. The chain couples TRBV28 to TRBJ2-4; TRBD1 aligns across 8 bases. V shed 2 bases, J shed 9 bases, and the junction held 6 bases outside the gene matches. Germline-derived CDR1 and CDR2 are MDHEN and SYDVKM. This CDR3 has 14 amino acids.

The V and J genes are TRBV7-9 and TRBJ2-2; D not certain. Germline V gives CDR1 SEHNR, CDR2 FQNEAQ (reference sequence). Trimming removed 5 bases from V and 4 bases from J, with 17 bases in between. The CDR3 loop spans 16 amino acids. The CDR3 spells CASSPILGPGTGELFF. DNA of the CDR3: TGTGCCAGCAGCCCCATACTGGGCCCGGGCACCGGGGAGCTGTTTTTT.

CDR3 DNA sequence: TGTGCCAGCAGCTTAGTTGCTCGGGGAGAGACCCAGTACTTC. It translates to CASSLVARGETQYF. V gene TRBV7-2 combines with J gene TRBJ2-5; maybe TRBD2 (5 bases). V lost 1 base, J lost 4 bases, and 10 bases lay in between. The germline gives CDR1 SGHTA, CDR2 FQGNSA. The CDR3 consists of 14 residues.